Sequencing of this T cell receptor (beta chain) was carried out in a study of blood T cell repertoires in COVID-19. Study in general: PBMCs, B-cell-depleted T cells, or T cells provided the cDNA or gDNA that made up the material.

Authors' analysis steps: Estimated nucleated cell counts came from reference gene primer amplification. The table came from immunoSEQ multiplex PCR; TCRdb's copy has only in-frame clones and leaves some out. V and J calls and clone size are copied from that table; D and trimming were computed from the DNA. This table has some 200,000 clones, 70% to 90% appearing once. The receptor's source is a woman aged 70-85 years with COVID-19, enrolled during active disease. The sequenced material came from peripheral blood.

The CDR3 loop reads CASSYAGSAGGYTF. CDR3 DNA sequence: TGCGCCAGCAGCTACGCCGGATCCGCAGGGGGCTACACCTTC. J is TRBJ1-2 and V is TRBV5-1, with D perhaps TRBD1 (5 bases). CDR3 length: 14 amino acids. Germline CDR1 and CDR2: SGHRS and YFSETQ. The ends were cut back, 3 bases at V and 8 bases at J, with 17 bases in the middle.